This T cell receptor beta chain was documented in a study of blood T cell repertoires in COVID-19. Looking at the study overall: Whether acute or convalescent, the COVID-19 samples came from the United States, Italy and Spain.

CDR1 is LGHNA, CDR2 YSLEER, per germline. This CDR3 comprises 16 residues. V lost 0 bases and J 2 bases, leaving 13 bases between the germline ends. Sequencing was performed with immunoSEQ multiplex PCR; in TCRdb, only in-frame clones are kept and a portion is missing. The data hold 85,000 to 100,000 clones, with approximately 85% observed a single time. The sample taken for sequencing was peripheral blood. The TCR originated in an elderly woman with active or convalescent COVID-19. The gene calls are TRBV4-3 and TRBJ2-5; TRBD2 might be the D (6 bases). The CDR3 DNA follows: TGCGCCAGCAGCCAAGAATACCGGGACTTTCAAGAGACCCAGTACTTC. Its translation is CASSQEYRDFQETQYF.